This TCR beta chain was found in a study of vaccination and CD4 T cells after COVID-19. Cultured CD4+ T cell DNA underwent sequencing with the Oncomine TCR Beta short-read assay. TCRdb reprocessed the PCR reads with MiXCR, giving one entry per CDR3 protein. Of 15,000 or so distinct CDR3 sequences in the sample, less than 70% were seen once. Treatment denoted: approximately 9-day PBMC culture with coronavirus spike peptide pools or control peptides (ViraFEST assay). About this clonotype: Its antigen remains unknown.

This CDR3 region has 19 residues. The V gene is TRBV21-1, the J gene TRBJ2-3; the listed D gene, TRBD2, was not tested against the DNA. TRBV21-1 is shown as a pseudogene. The sequence was obtained from a human donor who had recovered from COVID-19. Sequencing input: CD4+ T cells from blood, cultured in vitro. CDR3 loop: CASSKELAGGPRHTDTQYF. The CDR3 nucleotides read TGTGCCAGCAGCAAAGAACTAGCGGGAGGCCCCCGACACACAGATACGCAGTATTTT.